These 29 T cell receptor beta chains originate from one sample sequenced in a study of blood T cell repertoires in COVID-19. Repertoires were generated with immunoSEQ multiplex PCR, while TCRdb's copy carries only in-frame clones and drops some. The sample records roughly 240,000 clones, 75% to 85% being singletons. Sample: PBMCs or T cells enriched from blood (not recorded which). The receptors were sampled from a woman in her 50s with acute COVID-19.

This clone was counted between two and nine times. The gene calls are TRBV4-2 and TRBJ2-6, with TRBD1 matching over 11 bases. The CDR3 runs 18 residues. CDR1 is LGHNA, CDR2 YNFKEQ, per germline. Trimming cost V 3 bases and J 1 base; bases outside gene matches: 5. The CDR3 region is CASSQQDRGQSGANVLTF. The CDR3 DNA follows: TGTGCCAGCAGCCAGCAGGACAGGGGGCAATCTGGGGCCAACGTCCTGACTTTC.

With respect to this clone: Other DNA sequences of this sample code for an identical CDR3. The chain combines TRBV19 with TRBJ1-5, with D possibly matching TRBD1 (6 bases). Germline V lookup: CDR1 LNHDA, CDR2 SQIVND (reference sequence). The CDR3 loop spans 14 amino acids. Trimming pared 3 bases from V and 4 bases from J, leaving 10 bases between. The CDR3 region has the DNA TGTGCCAGTAGTATCACAGGGAGTAATCAGCCCCAGCATTTT. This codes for CASSITGSNQPQHF.

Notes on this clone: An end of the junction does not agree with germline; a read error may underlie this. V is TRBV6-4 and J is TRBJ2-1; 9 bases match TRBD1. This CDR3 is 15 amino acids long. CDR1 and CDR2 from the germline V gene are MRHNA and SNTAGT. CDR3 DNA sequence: TGTGCCAGCAGTAACTCGGGACAGGGTATCGATGAGCAGTTCTTC. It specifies CASSNSGQGIDEQFF.

DNA for the CDR3: TGTGCCAGCAGTTACTCTACAGGGGTGTCCTATGGCTACACCTTC. Residues: CASSYSTGVSYGYTF. The genes are TRBV6-5 and TRBJ1-2; 7 bases line up with TRBD1. CDR1 is MNHEY, CDR2 SVGAGI, per germline. V dropped 0 bases and J dropped 4; count of bases not matched to a gene: 5. This CDR3 region has 15 residues.

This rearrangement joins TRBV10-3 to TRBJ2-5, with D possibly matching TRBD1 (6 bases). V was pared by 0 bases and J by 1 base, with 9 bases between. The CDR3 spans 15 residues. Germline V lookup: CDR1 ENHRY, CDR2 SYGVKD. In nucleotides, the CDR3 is TGTGCCATCAGTGAGTCCTCGGACAGCCAAGAGACCCAGTACTTC. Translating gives CAISESSDSQETQYF.

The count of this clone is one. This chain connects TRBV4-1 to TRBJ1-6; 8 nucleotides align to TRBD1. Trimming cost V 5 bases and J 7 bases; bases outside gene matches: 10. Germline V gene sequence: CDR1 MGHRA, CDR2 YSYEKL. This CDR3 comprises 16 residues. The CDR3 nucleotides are TGCGCCAGCAGCTCGTTCGGACAGGGCAAAAATTCACCCCTCCACTTT. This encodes CASSSFGQGKNSPLHF.

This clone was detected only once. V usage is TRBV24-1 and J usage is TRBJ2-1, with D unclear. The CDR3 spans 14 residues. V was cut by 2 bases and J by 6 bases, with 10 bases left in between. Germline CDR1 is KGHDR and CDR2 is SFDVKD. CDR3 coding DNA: TGTGCCACCAGTGATTCCCCGGTGAGCAATGAGCAGTTCTTC. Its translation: CATSDSPVSNEQFF.

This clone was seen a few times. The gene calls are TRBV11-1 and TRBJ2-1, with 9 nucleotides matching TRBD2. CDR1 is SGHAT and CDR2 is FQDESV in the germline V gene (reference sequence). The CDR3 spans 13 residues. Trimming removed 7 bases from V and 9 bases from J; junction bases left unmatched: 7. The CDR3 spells CASTVFSGGEQFF. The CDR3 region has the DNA TGTGCCAGCACGGTTTTTAGCGGGGGTGAGCAGTTCTTC.

In DNA form, the CDR3 reads TGTGCCTTCTCACAGGGATACCACGAGCAGTACTTC. It is translated as CAFSQGYHEQYF. This rearrangement joins TRBV30 to TRBJ2-7; D may be TRBD1 (6 bases). V gave up 7 bases and J gave up 5 bases, with 15 bases separating them. The CDR3 consists of 12 residues. Germline lookup yields CDR1 GTSNPN and CDR2 SVGIG (reference sequence).

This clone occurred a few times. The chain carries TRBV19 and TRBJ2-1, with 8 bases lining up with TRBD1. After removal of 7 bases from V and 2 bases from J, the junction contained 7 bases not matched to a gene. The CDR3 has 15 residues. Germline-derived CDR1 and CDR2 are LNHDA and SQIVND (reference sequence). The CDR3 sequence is CASTQTGDTYNEQFF. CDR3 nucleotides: TGTGCCAGTACCCAGACAGGGGACACCTACAATGAGCAGTTCTTC. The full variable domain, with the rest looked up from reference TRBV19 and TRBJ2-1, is DGGITQSPKYLFRKEGQNVTLSCEQNLNHDAMYWYRQDPGQGLRLIYYSQIVNDFQKGDIAEGYSVSREKKESFPLTVTSAQKNPTAFYLCASTQTGDTYNEQFFGPGTRLTVL.

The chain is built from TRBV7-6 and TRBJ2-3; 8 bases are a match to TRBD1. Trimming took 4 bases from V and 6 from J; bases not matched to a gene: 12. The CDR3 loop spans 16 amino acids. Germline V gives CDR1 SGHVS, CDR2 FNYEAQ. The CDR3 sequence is CASSYQAGTGRDTQYF. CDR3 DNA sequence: TGTGCCAGCAGCTATCAAGCCGGGACAGGTCGGGATACGCAGTATTTT.

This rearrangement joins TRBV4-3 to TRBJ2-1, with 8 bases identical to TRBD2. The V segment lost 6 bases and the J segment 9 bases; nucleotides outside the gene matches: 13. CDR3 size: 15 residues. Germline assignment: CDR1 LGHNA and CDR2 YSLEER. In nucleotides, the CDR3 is TGCGCCAGCAGTCCGTCGGGGGGGGCTAGCGGTGAGCAGTTCTTC. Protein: CASSPSGGASGEQFF.

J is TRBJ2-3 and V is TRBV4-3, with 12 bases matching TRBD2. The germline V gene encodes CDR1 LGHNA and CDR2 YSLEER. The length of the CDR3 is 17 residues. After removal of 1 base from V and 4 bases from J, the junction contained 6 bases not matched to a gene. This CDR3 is CASSQGLAGGPADTQYF. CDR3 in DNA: TGCGCCAGCAGCCAAGGGCTAGCGGGGGGGCCTGCAGATACGCAGTATTTT.

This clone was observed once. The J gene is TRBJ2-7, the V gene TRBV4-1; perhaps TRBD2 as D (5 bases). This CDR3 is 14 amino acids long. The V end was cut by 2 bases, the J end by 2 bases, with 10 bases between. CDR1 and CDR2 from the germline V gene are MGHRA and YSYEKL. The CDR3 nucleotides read TGCGCCAGCAGCCAACGCGAACTAGCCTACGAGCAGTACTTC. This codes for CASSQRELAYEQYF.

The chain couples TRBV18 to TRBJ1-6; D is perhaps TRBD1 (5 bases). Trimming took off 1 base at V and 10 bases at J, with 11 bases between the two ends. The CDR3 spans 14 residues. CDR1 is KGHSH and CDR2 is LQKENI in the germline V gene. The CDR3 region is CASSPRGGDSPLHF. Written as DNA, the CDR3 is TGTGCCAGCTCACCACGGGGGGGGGACTCACCCCTCCACTTT.

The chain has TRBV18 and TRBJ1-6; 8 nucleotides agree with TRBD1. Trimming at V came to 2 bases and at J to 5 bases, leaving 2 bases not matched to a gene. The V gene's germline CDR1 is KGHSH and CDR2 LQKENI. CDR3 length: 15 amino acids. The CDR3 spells CASSPDRGNNSPLHF. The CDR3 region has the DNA TGTGCCAGCTCACCAGACAGGGGAAATAATTCACCCCTCCACTTT. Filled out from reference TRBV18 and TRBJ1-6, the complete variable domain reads NAGVMQNPRHLVRRRGQEARLRCSPMKGHSHVYWYRQLPEEGLKFMVYLQKENIIDESGMPKERFSAEFPKEGPSILRIQQVVRGDSAAYFCASSPDRGNNSPLHFGNGTRLTVT.

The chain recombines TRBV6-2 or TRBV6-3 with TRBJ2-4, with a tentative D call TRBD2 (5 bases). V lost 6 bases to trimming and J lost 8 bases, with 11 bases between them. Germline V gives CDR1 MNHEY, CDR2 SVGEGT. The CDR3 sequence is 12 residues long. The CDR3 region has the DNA TGTGCCAGCAGCCCCACGGAGGACATTCAGTACTTC. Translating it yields CASSPTEDIQYF.

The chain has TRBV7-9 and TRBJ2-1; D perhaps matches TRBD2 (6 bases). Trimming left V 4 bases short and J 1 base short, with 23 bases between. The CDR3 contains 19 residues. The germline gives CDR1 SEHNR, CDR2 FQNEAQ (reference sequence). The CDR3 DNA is TGTGCCAGCAGCTCCTCGACTAGACTGGGGTCGGGGTCCTACAATGAGCAGTTCTTC. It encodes CASSSSTRLGSGSYNEQFF.

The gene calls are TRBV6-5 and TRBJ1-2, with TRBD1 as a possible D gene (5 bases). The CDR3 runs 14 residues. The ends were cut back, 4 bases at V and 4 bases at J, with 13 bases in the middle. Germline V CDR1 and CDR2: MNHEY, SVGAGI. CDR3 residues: CASSSRQTSYGYTF. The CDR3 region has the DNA TGTGCCAGCAGTTCACGACAGACCTCCTATGGCTACACCTTC.

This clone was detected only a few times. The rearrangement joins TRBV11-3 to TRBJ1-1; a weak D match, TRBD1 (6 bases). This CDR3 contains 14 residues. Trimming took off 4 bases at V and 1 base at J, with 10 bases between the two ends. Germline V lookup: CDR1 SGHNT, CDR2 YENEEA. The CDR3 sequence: CASSSQQGNTEAFF. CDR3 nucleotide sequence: TGTGCCAGCAGCTCTCAACAGGGGAACACTGAAGCTTTCTTT.

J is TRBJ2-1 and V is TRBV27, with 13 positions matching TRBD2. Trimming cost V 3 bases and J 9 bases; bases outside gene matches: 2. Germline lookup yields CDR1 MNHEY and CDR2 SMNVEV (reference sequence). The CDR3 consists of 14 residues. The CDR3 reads CASSFTSGGAEQFF. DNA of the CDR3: TGTGCCAGCAGTTTCACTAGCGGGGGGGCTGAGCAGTTCTTC.

The CDR3 DNA follows: TGTGCCAGCAGTCCCGACAGGGGGCAGAGCTACGAGCAGTACTTC. Amino acid sequence: CASSPDRGQSYEQYF. This chain uses TRBV21-1 with TRBJ2-7; TRBD1, the table's D call, lacks a check against the DNA. TRBV21-1 is tagged as a pseudogene. This CDR3 has 15 amino acids.

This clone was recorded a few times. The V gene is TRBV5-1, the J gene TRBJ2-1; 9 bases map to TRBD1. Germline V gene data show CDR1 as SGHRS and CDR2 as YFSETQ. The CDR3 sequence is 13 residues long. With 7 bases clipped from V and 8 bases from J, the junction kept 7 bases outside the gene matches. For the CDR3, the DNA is TGCGCCAGCCGGGACAGGGTCGCTTATGAGCAGTTCTTC. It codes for CASRDRVAYEQFF.

The CDR3 here is CSVVMEPNSGNTIYF. CDR3 coding DNA: TGCAGCGTGGTTATGGAGCCCAACTCTGGAAACACCATATATTTT. The chain joins TRBV29-1 to TRBJ1-3; D not resolved. The germline V and J ends were trimmed by 6 bases and 0 bases, with 15 bases remaining between them. The germline gives CDR1 SQVTM, CDR2 ANQGSEA. The CDR3 length is 15 residues.

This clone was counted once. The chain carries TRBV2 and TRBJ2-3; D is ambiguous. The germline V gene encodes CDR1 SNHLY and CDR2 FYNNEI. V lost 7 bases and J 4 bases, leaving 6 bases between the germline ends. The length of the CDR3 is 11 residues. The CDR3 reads CASTGSDTQYF. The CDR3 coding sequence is TGTGCCAGCACGGGTTCAGATACGCAGTATTTT.

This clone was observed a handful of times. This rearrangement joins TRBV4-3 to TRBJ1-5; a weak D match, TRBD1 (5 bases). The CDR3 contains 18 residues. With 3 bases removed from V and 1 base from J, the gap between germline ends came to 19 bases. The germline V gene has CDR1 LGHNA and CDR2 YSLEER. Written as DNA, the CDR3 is TGCGCCAGCAGCCAGACTTCGACAGCGACAAGGAGCAATCAGCCCCAGCATTTT. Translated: CASSQTSTATRSNQPQHF.

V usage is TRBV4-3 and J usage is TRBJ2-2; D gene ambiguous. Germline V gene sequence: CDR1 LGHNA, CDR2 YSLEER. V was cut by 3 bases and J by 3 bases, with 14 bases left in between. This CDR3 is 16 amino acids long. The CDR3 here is CASSHAESRYTGELFF. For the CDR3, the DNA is TGCGCCAGCAGCCACGCCGAGAGTCGATACACCGGGGAGCTGTTTTTT.

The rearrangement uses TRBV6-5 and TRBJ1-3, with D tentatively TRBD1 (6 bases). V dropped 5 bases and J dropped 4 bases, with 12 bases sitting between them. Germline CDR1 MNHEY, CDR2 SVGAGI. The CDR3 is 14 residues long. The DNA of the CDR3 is TGTGCCAGCAGTAGGGGGACACGAGGAAACACCATATATTTT. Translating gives CASSRGTRGNTIYF.

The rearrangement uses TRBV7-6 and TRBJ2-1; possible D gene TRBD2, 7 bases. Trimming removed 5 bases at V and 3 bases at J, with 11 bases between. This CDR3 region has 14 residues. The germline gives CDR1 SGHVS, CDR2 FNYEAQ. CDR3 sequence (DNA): TGTGCCAGCAGCCGAGGGGGGGTCTACAATGAGCAGTTCTTC. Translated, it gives CASSRGGVYNEQFF.